This TCR beta chain stems from a study of cytomegalovirus exposure and HLA in healthy donors. CDR3 length: 14 amino acids. Trimming removed 4 bases from V and 7 bases from J, with 16 bases in between. Germline lookup yields CDR1 MNHEY and CDR2 SVGAGI. This PCR relied on a set of 60 Vbeta primers and 13 Jbeta primers. Repertoires were generated with immunoSEQ multiplex PCR, while TCRdb's copy carries only in-frame clones and drops some. Of just over 95,000 clones listed, around 76% are singletons. V gene TRBV6-5 combines with J gene TRBJ1-2; D ambiguous. Sequences were obtained from PBMCs. The TCR was taken from a human donor in good health. CDR3 bases: TGTGCCAGCAGTTCCTCCCGGGGTCTCGCTGGCTACACCTTC. Amino acid sequence: CASSSSRGLAGYTF.